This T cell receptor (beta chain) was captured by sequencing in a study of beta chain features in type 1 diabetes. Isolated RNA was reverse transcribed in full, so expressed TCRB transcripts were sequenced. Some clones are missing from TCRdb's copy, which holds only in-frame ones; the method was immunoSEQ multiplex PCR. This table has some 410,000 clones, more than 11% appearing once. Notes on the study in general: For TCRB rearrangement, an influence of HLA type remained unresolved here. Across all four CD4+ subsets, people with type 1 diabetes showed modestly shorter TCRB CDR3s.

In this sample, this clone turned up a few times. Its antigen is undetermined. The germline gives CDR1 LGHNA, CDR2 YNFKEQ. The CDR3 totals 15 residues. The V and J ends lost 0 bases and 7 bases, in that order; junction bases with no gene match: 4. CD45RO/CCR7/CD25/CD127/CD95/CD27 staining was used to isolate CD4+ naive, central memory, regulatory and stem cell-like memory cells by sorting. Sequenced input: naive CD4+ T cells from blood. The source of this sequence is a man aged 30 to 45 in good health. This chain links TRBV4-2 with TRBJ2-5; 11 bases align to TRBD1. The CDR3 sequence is CASSQEGGQGATQYF. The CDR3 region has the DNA TGTGCCAGCAGCCAAGAAGGAGGACAGGGGGCGACCCAGTACTTC.